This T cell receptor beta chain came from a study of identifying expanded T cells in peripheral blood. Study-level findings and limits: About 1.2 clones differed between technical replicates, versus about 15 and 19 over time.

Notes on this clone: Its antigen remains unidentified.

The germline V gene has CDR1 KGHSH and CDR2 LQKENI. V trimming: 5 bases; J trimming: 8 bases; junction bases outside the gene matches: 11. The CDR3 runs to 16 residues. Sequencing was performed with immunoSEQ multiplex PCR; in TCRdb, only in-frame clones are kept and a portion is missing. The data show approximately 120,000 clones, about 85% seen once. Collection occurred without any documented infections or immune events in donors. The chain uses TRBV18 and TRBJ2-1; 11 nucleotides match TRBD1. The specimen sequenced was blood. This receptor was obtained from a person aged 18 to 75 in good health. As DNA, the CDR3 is TGTGCCAGCTCATCGGACCGGGACAGGGGGGTAGATGAGCAGTTCTTC. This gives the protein CASSSDRDRGVDEQFF.